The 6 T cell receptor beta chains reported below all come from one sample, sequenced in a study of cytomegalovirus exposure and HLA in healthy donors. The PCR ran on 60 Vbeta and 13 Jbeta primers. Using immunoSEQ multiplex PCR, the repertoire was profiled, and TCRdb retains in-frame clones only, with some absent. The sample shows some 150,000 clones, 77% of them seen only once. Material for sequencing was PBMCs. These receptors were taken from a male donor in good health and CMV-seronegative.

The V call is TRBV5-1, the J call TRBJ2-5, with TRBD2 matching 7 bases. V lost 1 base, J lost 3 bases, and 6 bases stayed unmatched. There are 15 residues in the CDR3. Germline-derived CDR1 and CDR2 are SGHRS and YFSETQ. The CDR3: CASSLYTSEEETQYF. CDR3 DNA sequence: TGCGCCAGCAGCTTGTACACTAGCGAGGAAGAGACCCAGTACTTC.

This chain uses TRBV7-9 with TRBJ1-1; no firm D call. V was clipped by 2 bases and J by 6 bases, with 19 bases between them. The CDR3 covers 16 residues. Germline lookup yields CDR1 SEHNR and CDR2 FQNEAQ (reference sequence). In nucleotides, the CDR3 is TGTGCCAGCAGCTTAAAGTTTGGCGGTGGAAATGCTGAAGCTTTCTTT. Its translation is CASSLKFGGGNAEAFF.

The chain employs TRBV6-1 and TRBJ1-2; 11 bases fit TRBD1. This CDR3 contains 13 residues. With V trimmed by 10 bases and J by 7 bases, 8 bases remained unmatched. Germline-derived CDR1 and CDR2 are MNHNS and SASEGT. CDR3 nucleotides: TGTGCCATCCTGGACAGGGGGCTGCTTGGCTACACCTTC. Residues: CAILDRGLLGYTF.

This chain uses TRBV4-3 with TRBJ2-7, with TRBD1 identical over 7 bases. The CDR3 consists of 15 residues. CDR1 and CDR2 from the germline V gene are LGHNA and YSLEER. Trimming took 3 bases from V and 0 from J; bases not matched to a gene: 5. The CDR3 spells CASSHYRDSSYEQYF. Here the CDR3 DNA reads TGCGCCAGCAGCCATTACCGGGACAGCTCCTACGAGCAGTACTTC.

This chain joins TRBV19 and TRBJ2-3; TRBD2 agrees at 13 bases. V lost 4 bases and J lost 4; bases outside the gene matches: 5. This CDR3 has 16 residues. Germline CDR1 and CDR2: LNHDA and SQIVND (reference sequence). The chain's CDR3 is CASSTRTSGSSDTQYF. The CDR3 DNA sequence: TGTGCCAGTAGTACCCGGACTAGCGGGAGCTCAGATACGCAGTATTTT.

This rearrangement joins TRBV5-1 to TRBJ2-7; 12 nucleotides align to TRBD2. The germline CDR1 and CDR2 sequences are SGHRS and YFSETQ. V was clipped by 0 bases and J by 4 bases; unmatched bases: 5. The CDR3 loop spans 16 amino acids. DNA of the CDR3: TGCGCCAGCAGCTTGGTCCCTAGCGGGGGGGTTTACGAGCAGTACTTC. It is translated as CASSLVPSGGVYEQYF.